The next 23 T cell receptor beta chains were all read from a single sample in a study of shared clonotypes between healthy human individuals. Measured with immunoSEQ multiplex PCR; TCRdb has only the in-frame clones, and not every one. The repertoire holds roughly 2,000,000 clones, around 93% seen once, with less than 2% in the top ten. As defined, naive CD8 cells were CD45RO-negative and positively selected for CCR7, with terminally differentiated effector memory CD45RA+ cells excluded. Sequencing used naive CD8+ T cells from PBMCs. These receptors all come from a man between 18 and 29 years old in good health. Some clones in this sample may be carry-over from other donors' samples.

Remarks on this clone: This specimen includes other DNA sequences encoding the same CDR3. In DNA form, the CDR3 reads TGTGCCAGCAGTTTAAGGGACAGGAGATACGAGCAGTACTTC. This translates into CASSLRDRRYEQYF. V gene TRBV27 combines with J gene TRBJ2-7; the match to TRBD1 covers 8 bases. This CDR3 contains 14 residues. Losses at the gene ends were 2 bases for V and 4 bases for J; bases not matched to a gene: 4. The germline gives CDR1 MNHEY, CDR2 SMNVEV (reference sequence).

J is TRBJ2-7 and V is TRBV5-1; no reliable D call. This CDR3 contains 13 residues. V gave up 3 bases and J gave up 5 bases, with 12 bases separating them. Germline loops: CDR1 SGHRS, CDR2 YFSETQ. The CDR3 reads CASSWPGVDEQYF. The CDR3 DNA is TGCGCCAGCAGCTGGCCGGGTGTGGACGAGCAGTACTTC.

The CDR3 DNA follows: TGTGCCTGGATTGGTGAGAGTCAGCTATATGGCTACACCTTC. Encoded protein: CAWIGESQLYGYTF. The gene calls are TRBV30 and TRBJ1-2; D is unclear. The CDR3 extends over 14 amino acids. V lost 4 bases to trimming and J lost 5 bases, with 17 bases between them. Looked up from germline, CDR1 is GTSNPN and CDR2 is SVGIG (reference sequence).

J is TRBJ2-1 and V is TRBV30; 10 bases are a match to TRBD2. V shed 3 bases and J 1 base; nucleotides not matched to a gene: 9. The CDR3 has 17 residues. Per the germline V gene, CDR1 is GTSNPN and CDR2 is SVGIG (reference sequence). This CDR3 reads CAWRGLAGDRSYNEQFF. The CDR3 nucleotides are TGTGCCTGGAGGGGGCTAGCGGGAGACCGGTCCTACAATGAGCAGTTCTTC.

V is TRBV10-3 and J is TRBJ2-1; D not certain. CDR1 and CDR2 (germline): ENHRY, SYGVKD. Between the trimmed V and J ends, which lost 0 bases and 0 bases, there was a span of 9 bases. The CDR3 runs 16 residues. The CDR3 sequence is CAISESIRSSYNEQFF. The CDR3 nucleotides are TGTGCCATCAGTGAGTCGATACGGAGCTCCTACAATGAGCAGTTCTTC.

This chain joins TRBV28 and TRBJ1-2, with D possibly being TRBD1 (6 bases). Trimming removed 2 bases from V and 7 bases from J, with 20 bases in between. This CDR3 region has 16 residues. Looked up from germline, CDR1 is MDHEN and CDR2 is SYDVKM. The CDR3 DNA is TGTGCCAGCAGTTTACGTGAACAGGGCGCTTATGGTGGCTACACCTTC. This encodes CASSLREQGAYGGYTF.

The chain carries TRBV2 and TRBJ2-3; tentatively, D is TRBD1 or TRBD2 (6 bases each). The ends were cut back, 1 base at V and 1 base at J, with 9 bases in the middle. The CDR3 contains 15 residues. Germline loops: CDR1 SNHLY, CDR2 FYNNEI. The CDR3 spells CASSEGGARTDTQYF. The CDR3 region has the DNA TGTGCCAGCAGTGAAGGGGGGGCTCGCACAGATACGCAGTATTTT.

This rearrangement joins TRBV9 to TRBJ2-7, with D perhaps TRBD2 (6 bases). V gave up 0 bases and J gave up 5 bases, with 15 bases separating them. CDR1 is SGDLS, CDR2 YYNGEE, per germline. The CDR3 loop spans 15 amino acids. In DNA, the CDR3 is TGTGCCAGCAGCGTAGGGGACTCCTCCCCCCACGAGCAGTACTTC. It yields the protein CASSVGDSSPHEQYF.

V is TRBV28 and J is TRBJ1-4; D is possibly TRBD1 (5 bases). This CDR3 region has 17 residues. Germline V gene lookup returns CDR1 MDHEN and CDR2 SYDVKM. Trimming removed 1 base from V and 6 bases from J, with 18 bases in between. CDR3 in DNA: TGTGCCAGCAGTTTATATGTGATCCGGGGGGACCATGAAAAACTGTTTTTT. Translated: CASSLYVIRGDHEKLFF.

This clone was recorded once. The rearrangement uses TRBV7-9 and TRBJ2-7; D gene ambiguous. Germline lookup yields CDR1 SEHNR and CDR2 FQNEAQ (reference sequence). The CDR3 spans 14 residues. V shed 5 bases and J shed 0 bases, with 11 bases lying between them. CDR3 sequence reads: CASSKDGTSYEQYF. CDR3 coding DNA: TGTGCCAGCAGCAAGGACGGAACCTCCTACGAGCAGTACTTC. The whole variable domain, remainder taken from reference TRBV7-9 and TRBJ2-7, is DTGVSQNPRHKITKRGQNVTFRCDPISEHNRLYWYRQTLGQGPEFLTYFQNEAQLEKSRLLSDRFSAERPKGSFSTLEIQRTEQGDSAMYLCASSKDGTSYEQYFGPGTRLTVT.

The chain employs TRBV9 and TRBJ2-5; D possibly corresponds to TRBD2 (6 bases). Germline-derived CDR1 and CDR2 are SGDLS and YYNGEE. Trimming left V 0 bases short and J 7 bases short, with 25 bases between. This CDR3 is built from 18 residues. This CDR3 reads CASSVGLGSGREEGTQYF. The CDR3 bases are TGTGCCAGCAGCGTAGGTCTCGGTAGCGGAAGAGAGGAAGGGACCCAGTACTTC.

The CDR3 sequence: CASSQGWGGKQETQYF. CDR3 bases: TGCGCCAGCAGCCAAGGATGGGGCGGAAAACAAGAGACCCAGTACTTC. This rearrangement joins TRBV4-3 to TRBJ2-5, with D maybe TRBD1 (5 bases). Trimming pared 1 base from V and 2 bases from J, leaving 14 bases between. The CDR3 consists of 16 residues. Germline-derived CDR1 and CDR2 are LGHNA and YSLEER.

CDR3 amino acids: CASSLGPLNQPQHF. The CDR3, as DNA: TGTGCCAGCAGCTTAGGACCACTTAATCAGCCCCAGCATTTT. The V gene is TRBV13, the J gene TRBJ1-5; the D is unclear. Trimming pared 0 bases from V and 4 bases from J, leaving 7 bases between. Germline assignment: CDR1 PRHDT and CDR2 FYEKMQ (reference sequence). The CDR3 length is 14 residues.

The chain uses TRBV5-3 and TRBJ1-2; tentatively, D is TRBD1 (6 bases). TRBV5-3 is known as an ORF, though its function is uncertain. The CDR3 is 18 residues long. The V and J ends lost 2 bases and 4 bases respectively, with 24 bases between them. The CDR3 protein is CARSFRWTASSWGYGYTF. The CDR3 coding sequence is TGTGCCAGAAGCTTTAGGTGGACAGCCTCTTCTTGGGGCTATGGCTACACCTTC.

This clone is a singleton in its sample. V usage is TRBV7-8 and J usage is TRBJ2-2; 9 nucleotides agree with TRBD2. Trimming took 5 bases from V and 7 from J; bases not matched to a gene: 11. From germline, CDR1 is SGHVS and CDR2 FQNEAQ. CDR3 length: 16 residues. The CDR3 coding sequence is TGTGCCAGCAGCCCCTCTAGCGGGACCTTCCACGGGGAGCTGTTTTTT. Encoded protein: CASSPSSGTFHGELFF.

The J gene is TRBJ1-2, the V gene TRBV4-3, with D uncertain. The V gene lost 4 bases and the J gene lost 4 bases, with 19 bases spanning the gap. The CDR3 runs 16 residues. CDR1 and CDR2 from the germline V gene are LGHNA and YSLEER. In DNA, the CDR3 is TGCGCCAGCAGCCCCTATGGGCAGGCATCTTTCTATGGCTACACCTTC. This codes for CASSPYGQASFYGYTF.

The chain joins TRBV6-5 to TRBJ2-7; D is tentatively TRBD1 or TRBD2 (5 bases each). Germline V gene lookup returns CDR1 MNHEY and CDR2 SVGAGI. V was cut by 4 bases and J by 2 bases, with 18 bases left in between. This CDR3 has 16 amino acids. For the CDR3, the DNA is TGTGCCAGCAGTTTCTCCGGGGAACAGGTTACCTACGAGCAGTACTTC. This sequence encodes CASSFSGEQVTYEQYF.

The rearrangement uses TRBV28 and TRBJ2-1; 16 bases align to TRBD2. This CDR3 comprises 19 residues. Unmatched junction bases numbered 12, after V lost 3 bases and J lost 7 bases. The germline V gene encodes CDR1 MDHEN and CDR2 SYDVKM. For the CDR3, the DNA is TGTGCCAGCAGTTTGGGACTAGCGGGAGGGCCCTCATCGAGGAATGAGCAGTTCTTC. Encoded protein: CASSLGLAGGPSSRNEQFF.

This chain uses TRBV6-5 with TRBJ2-1, with D possibly being TRBD2 (5 bases). Germline CDR1 MNHEY, CDR2 SVGAGI. The CDR3 is 15 amino acids. Trimming removed 6 bases at V and 1 base at J, with 13 bases between. The CDR3 DNA reads TGTGCCAGCAGGGAGGTCCCCACTTCCTACAATGAGCAGTTCTTC. Translation gives CASREVPTSYNEQFF.

The gene calls are TRBV13 and TRBJ1-2, with 8 nucleotides matching TRBD1. Germline V gene sequence: CDR1 PRHDT, CDR2 FYEKMQ (reference sequence). V was pared by 1 base and J by 2 bases, with 9 bases of the junction left unmatched. The CDR3 sequence is 17 residues long. This CDR3 reads CASSLVGQGWENYGYTF. The CDR3 DNA reads as TGTGCCAGCAGCTTAGTAGGACAGGGTTGGGAGAACTATGGCTACACCTTC.

The CDR3 region is CASSLNLEQYF. DNA of the CDR3: TGTGCCAGCAGCTTAAATCTCGAGCAGTACTTC. The rearrangement joins TRBV7-3 to TRBJ2-7, with unresolved D. The V end lost 1 base, the J end lost 6 bases, and 4 bases lay between the germline ends. The CDR3 has 11 residues. Germline V CDR1 and CDR2: SGHTA, FQGTGA.

As regards this clone: The same CDR3 also results from other DNA sequences found in this sample. V usage is TRBV5-1 and J usage is TRBJ2-1, with D perhaps TRBD2 (5 bases). The CDR3 runs 15 residues. V lost 4 bases and J 1 base, leaving 12 bases between the germline ends. Germline CDR1 reads SGHRS; CDR2 reads YFSETQ. DNA for the CDR3: TGCGCCAGCAGCCTGTCAGGAGGTTCCTACAATGAGCAGTTCTTC. The encoded protein is CASSLSGGSYNEQFF.

The rearrangement links TRBV10-3 to TRBJ2-5; 9 bases are shared with TRBD2. Germline loops: CDR1 ENHRY, CDR2 SYGVKD. Trimming at V came to 0 bases and at J to 8 bases, leaving 10 bases not matched to a gene. The CDR3 runs 16 residues. The CDR3 DNA sequence: TGTGCCATCAGTGAGTCACAATTAGCGGGAGTCAGTACCCAGTACTTC. This codes for CAISESQLAGVSTQYF.